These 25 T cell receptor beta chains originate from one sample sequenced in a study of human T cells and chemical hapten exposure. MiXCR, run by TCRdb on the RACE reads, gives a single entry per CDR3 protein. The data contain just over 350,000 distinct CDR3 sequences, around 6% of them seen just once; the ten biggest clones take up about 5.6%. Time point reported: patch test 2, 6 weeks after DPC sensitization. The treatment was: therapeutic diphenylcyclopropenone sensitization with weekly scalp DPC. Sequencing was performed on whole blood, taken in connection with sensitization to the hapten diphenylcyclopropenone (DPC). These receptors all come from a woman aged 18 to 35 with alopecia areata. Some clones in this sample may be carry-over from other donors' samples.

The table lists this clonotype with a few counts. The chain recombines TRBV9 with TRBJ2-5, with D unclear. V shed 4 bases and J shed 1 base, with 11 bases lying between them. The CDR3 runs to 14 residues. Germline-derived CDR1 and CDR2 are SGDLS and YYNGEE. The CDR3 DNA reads TGTGCCAGCAGCCCGGGCCGGGCCCAAGAGACCCAGTACTTC. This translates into CASSPGRAQETQYF. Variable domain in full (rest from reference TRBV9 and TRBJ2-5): DSGVTQTPKHLITATGQRVTLRCSPRSGDLSVYWYQQSLDQGLQFLIQYYNGEERAKGNILERFSAQQFPDLHSELNLSSLELGDSALYFCASSPGRAQETQYFGPGTRLLVL.

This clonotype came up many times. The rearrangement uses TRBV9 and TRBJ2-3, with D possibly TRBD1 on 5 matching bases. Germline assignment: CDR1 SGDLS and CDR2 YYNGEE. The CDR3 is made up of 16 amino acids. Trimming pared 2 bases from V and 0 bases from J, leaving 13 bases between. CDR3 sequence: CASSVTVAPSTDTQYF. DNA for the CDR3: TGTGCCAGCAGCGTGACAGTCGCACCTAGCACAGATACGCAGTATTTT.

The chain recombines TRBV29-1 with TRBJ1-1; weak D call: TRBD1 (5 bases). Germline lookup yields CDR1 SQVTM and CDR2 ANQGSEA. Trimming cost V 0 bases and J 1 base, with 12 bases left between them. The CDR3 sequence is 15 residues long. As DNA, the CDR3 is TGCAGCGTTGAAGATCAGGCGGGGGAGAACACTGAAGCTTTCTTT. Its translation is CSVEDQAGENTEAFF.

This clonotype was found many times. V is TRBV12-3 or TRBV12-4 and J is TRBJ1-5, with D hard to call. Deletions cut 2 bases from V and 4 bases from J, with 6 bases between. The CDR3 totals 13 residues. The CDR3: CASSLTQNQPQHF. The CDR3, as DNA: TGTGCCAGCAGTTTAACCCAGAATCAGCCCCAGCATTTT.

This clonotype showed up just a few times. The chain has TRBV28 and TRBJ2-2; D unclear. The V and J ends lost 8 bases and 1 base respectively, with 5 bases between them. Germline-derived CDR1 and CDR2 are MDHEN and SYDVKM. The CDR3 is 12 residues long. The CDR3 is CASGKNTGELFF. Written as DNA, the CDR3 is TGTGCCAGCGGGAAGAACACCGGGGAGCTGTTTTTT.

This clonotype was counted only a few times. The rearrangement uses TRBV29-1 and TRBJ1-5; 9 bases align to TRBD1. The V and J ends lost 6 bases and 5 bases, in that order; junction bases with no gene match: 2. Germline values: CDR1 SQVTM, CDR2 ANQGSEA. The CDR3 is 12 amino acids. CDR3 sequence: CSVGQGYQPQHF. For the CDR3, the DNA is TGCAGCGTGGGACAGGGTTATCAGCCCCAGCATTTT.

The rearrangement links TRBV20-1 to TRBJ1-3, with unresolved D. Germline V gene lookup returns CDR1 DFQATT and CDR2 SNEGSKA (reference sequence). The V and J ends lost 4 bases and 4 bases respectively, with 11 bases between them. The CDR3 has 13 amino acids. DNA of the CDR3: TGCAGTGCTAATGGGCAATCCGGAAACACCATATATTTT. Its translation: CSANGQSGNTIYF.

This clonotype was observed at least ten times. This chain's CDR3 is CASSLSGSHQPQHF. The CDR3 DNA follows: TGTGCCAGCAGCCTGAGTGGATCGCATCAGCCCCAGCATTTT. The chain couples TRBV28 to TRBJ1-5; no reliable D call. Germline V lookup: CDR1 MDHEN, CDR2 SYDVKM. The V and J ends lost 6 bases and 5 bases respectively, with 14 bases between them. CDR3 length: 14 residues.

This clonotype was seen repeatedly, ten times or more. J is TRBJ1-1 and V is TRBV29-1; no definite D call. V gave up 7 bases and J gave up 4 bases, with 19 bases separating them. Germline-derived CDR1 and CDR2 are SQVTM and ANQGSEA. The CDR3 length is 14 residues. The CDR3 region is CSAGFKATFTEAFF. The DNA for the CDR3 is TGCAGCGCTGGGTTCAAGGCGACGTTCACTGAAGCTTTCTTT.

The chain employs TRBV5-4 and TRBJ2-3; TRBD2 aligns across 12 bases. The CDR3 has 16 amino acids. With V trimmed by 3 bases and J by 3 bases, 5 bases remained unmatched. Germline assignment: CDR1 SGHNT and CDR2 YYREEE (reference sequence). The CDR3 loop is CASSYTSGGQTDTQYF. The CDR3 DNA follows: TGTGCCAGCAGCTATACTAGCGGGGGGCAAACAGATACGCAGTATTTT.

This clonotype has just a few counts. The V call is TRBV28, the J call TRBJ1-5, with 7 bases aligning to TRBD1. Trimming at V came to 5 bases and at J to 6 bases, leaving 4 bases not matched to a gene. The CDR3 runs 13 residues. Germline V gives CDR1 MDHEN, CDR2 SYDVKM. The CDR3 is CASSVYRGQPQHF. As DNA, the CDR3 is TGTGCCAGCAGTGTGTACAGGGGTCAGCCCCAGCATTTT.

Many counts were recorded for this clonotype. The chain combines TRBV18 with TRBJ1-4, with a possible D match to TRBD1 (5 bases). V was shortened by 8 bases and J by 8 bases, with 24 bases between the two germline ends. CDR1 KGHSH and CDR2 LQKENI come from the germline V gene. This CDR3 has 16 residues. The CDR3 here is CASTPRTVGRGEKLFF. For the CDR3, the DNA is TGTGCCAGCACCCCCCGCACAGTGGGACGGGGAGAAAAACTGTTTTTT.

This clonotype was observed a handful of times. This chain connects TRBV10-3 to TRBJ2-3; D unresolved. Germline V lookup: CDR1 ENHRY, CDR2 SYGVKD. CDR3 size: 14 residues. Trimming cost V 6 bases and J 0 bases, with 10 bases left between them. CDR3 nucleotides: TGTGCCATCAGGCCAGGACCGAGCACAGATACGCAGTATTTT. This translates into CAIRPGPSTDTQYF.

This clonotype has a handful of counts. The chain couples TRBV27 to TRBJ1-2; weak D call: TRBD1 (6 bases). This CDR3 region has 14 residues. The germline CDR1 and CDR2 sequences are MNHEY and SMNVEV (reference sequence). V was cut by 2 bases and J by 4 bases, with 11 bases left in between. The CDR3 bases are TGTGCCAGCAGTTTAGACAGGTACTTCTATGGCTACACCTTC. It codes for CASSLDRYFYGYTF.

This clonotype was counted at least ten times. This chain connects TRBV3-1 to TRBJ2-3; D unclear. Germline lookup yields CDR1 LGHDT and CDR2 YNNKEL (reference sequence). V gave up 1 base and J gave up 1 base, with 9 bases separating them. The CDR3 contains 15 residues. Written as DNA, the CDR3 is TGTGCCAGCAGCCAAGGAGGTTACCGCACAGATACGCAGTATTTT. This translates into CASSQGGYRTDTQYF.

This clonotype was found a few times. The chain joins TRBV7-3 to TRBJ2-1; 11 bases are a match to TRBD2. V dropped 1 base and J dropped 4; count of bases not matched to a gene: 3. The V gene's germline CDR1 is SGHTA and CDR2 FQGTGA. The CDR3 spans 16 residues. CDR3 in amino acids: CASSLIPSGGYNEQFF. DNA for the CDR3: TGTGCCAGCAGCTTAATTCCTAGCGGGGGGTACAATGAGCAGTTCTTC.

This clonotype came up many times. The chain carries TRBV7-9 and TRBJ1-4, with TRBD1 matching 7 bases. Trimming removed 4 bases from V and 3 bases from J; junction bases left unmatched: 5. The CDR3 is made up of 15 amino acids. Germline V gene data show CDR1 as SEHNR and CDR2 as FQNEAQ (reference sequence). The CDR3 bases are TGTGCCAGCAGCTCCGGACAGGCCTCTAATGAAAAACTGTTTTTT. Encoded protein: CASSSGQASNEKLFF.

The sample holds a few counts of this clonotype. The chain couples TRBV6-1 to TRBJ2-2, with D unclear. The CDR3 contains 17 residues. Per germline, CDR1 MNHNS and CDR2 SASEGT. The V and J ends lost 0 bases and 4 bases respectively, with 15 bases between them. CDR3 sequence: CASSEALALSGTGELFF. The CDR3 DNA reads TGTGCCAGCAGTGAAGCGCTGGCACTCTCGGGCACCGGGGAGCTGTTTTTT.

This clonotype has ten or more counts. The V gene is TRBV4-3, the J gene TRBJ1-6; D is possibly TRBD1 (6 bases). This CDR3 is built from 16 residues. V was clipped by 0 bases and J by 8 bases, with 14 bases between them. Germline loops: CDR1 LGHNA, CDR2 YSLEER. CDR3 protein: CASSQDRSKGDSPLHF. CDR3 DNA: TGCGCCAGCAGCCAAGATCGGTCCAAGGGGGATTCACCCCTCCACTTT.

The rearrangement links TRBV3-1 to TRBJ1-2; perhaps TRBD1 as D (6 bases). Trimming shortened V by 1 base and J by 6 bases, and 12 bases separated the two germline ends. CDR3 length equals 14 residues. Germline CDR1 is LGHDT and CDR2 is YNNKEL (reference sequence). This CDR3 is CASSQVQGLHGYTF. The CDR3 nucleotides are TGTGCCAGCAGCCAAGTTCAGGGGCTGCATGGCTACACCTTC.

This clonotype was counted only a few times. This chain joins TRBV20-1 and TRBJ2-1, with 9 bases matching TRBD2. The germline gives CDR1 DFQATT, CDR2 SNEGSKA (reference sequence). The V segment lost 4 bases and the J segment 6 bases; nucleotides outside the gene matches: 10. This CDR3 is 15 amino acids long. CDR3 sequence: CSATLWRGGINEQFF. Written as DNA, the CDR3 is TGCAGTGCTACCCTCTGGCGGGGGGGTATCAATGAGCAGTTCTTC.

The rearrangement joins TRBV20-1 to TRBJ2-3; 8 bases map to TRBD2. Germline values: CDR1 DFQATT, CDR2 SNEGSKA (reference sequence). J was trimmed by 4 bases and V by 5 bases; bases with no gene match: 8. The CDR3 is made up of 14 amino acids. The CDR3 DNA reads TGCAGTGCTCCTCTTGCGGGGGGTTCAGATACGCAGTATTTT. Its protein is CSAPLAGGSDTQYF.

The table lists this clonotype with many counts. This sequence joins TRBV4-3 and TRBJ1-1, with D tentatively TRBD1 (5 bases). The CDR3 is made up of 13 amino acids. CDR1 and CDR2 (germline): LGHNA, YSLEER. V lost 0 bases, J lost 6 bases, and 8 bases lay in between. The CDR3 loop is CASSQDFRAEAFF. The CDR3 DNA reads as TGCGCCAGCAGCCAAGATTTCAGGGCTGAAGCTTTCTTT.

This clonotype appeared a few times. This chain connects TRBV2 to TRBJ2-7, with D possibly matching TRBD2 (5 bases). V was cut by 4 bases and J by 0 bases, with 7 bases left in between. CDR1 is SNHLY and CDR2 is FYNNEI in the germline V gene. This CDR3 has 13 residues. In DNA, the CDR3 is TGTGCCAGCAGTGGTCGGGGCTCCTACGAGCAGTACTTC. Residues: CASSGRGSYEQYF.

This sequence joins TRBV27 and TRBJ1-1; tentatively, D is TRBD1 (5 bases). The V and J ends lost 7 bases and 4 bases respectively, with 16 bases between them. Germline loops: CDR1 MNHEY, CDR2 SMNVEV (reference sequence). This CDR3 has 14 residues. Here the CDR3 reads CASKGGRRGTEAFF. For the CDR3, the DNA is TGTGCCAGCAAGGGCGGGAGGAGGGGCACTGAAGCTTTCTTT.